A selection of T cell receptor beta chains follows, all from one sample in a study of control samples from healthy donors and cancer patients. Some clones are missing from TCRdb's copy, which holds only in-frame ones; the method was immunoSEQ multiplex PCR. Here the sample spans 48,000 or so clones, 85% to 95% being singletons. Sequencing was performed on PBMCs. These receptors were collected from a woman between 45 and 65 years old with head and neck cancer. Each CDR3 is given with its conserved first and last residue. A D gene is named only where the DNA matches it firmly. Some rows have no size entry. The others give once, few or many, or a class for an expanded clone.

j_call clone_size d_call v_call cdr3_nt cdr3_aa
TRBJ2-7 once . TRBV29-1 TGCAGCGTTGTGGAAAGCTACGAGCAGTACTTC CSVVESYEQYF
TRBJ1-2 . . TRBV4-1 TGCGCCAGCAGCCAAGTTAGCACGGAACAACGAGATGGCTACACCTTC CASSQVSTEQRDGYTF
TRBJ2-5 once . TRBV6-1 TGTGCCAGCAGTTTCCAAGAGACCCAGTACTTC CASSFQETQYF
TRBJ1-3 . . TRBV3-1/TRBV3-2 TGTGCCAGCAGCCAAGAAATCGGAGAGGTGCGCGGAAACACCATATATTTT CASSQEIGEVRGNTIYF
TRBJ2-2 . TRBD2 TRBV9 TGTGCCAGCAGCCTAACTAGCGGGAGGGAGAACACCGGGGAGCTGTTTTTT CASSLTSGRENTGELFF
TRBJ2-2 . . TRBV7-3 TGTGCCAGCAGCCCCGACTCTGACGGGGAGCTGTTTTTT CASSPDSDGELFF
TRBJ1-4 . TRBD1 TRBV4-1 TGCGCCAGCAGCCAAGATAAGCCGGGACAGGGGTGGAATAATGAAAAACTGTTTTTT CASSQDKPGQGWNNEKLFF
TRBJ2-7 . TRBD1 TRBV7-8 TGTGCCAGCAGCTTAGTAGGGACAGACTCCTACGAGCAGTACTTC CASSLVGTDSYEQYF
TRBJ1-2 once . TRBV5-1 TGCGCCAGCAGCCTAGGACGCAGGGTTGCGGGCTACACCTTC CASSLGRRVAGYTF
TRBJ2-7 . TRBD1 TRBV28 TGTGCCAGCAGCTTGGGGACAGCTCCCTACGAGCAGTACTTC CASSLGTAPYEQYF
TRBJ2-2 . . TRBV3-1/TRBV3-2 TGTGCCAGCAGCCTTAAGGGGCTAGGAGGGACCGGGGAGCTGTTTTTT CASSLKGLGGTGELFF
TRBJ1-1 few . TRBV18 TGTGCCAGCTCAGGTCCGGGGGGGAACACTGAAGCTTTCTTT CASSGPGGNTEAFF
TRBJ2-2 . . TRBV6-5 TGTGCCAGCACGGGCGGTCGGTTTAACACCGGGGAGCTGTTTTTT CASTGGRFNTGELFF
TRBJ1-6 few TRBD1 TRBV5-6 TGTGCCAGCAGCTTGCGCCGGACAGGGGGAGATTCACCCCTCCACTTT CASSLRRTGGDSPLHF
TRBJ1-1 once . TRBV12-3/TRBV12-4 TGTGCCAGCAGCCTTTTGAGGAACACTGAAGCTTTCTTT CASSLLRNTEAFF
TRBJ2-1 . . TRBV7-8 TGTGCCAGCAGCTTTGGCGGATACAATGAGCAGTTCTTC CASSFGGYNEQFF
TRBJ1-1 . . TRBV19 TGTGCCAGTAGTATCGGTCAGCCGGGCACTGAAGCTTTCTTT CASSIGQPGTEAFF
TRBJ1-6 . TRBD1 TRBV28 TGTGCCAGCACCCCATGGGGACAGGGAGCCTTGAATTCACCCCTCCACTTT CASTPWGQGALNSPLHF
TRBJ1-1 . . TRBV27 TGTGCCAGCAGTTTCGGAAGGGGTTCCAACACTGAAGCTTTCTTT CASSFGRGSNTEAFF
TRBJ2-1 . . TRBV11-3 TGTGCCAGCAGCTTAGAGGGGGTCTCCTACAATGAGCAGTTCTTC CASSLEGVSYNEQFF
TRBJ1-2 . . TRBV30 TGTGCCTGGAGTGGGCAGTCTAACTATGGCTACACCTTC CAWSGQSNYGYTF
TRBJ2-1 once . TRBV28 TGTGCCAGCAGTGAAAGGGGGGTCAATGAGCAGTTCTTC CASSERGVNEQFF
TRBJ2-1 . TRBD2 TRBV5-1 TGCGCCAGCAGCCCGGGACTAGCGGACTACAATGAGCAGTTCTTC CASSPGLADYNEQFF
TRBJ2-7 . TRBD2 TRBV30 TGTGCCTGGAGTGGGGCTAGCGGGGTAGGGGAGCAGTACTTC CAWSGASGVGEQYF
TRBJ2-1 . TRBD1 TRBV7-9 TGTGCCAGCAGCTTAGTAGGGGGCTTTGAGCAGTTCTTC CASSLVGGFEQFF
TRBJ1-1 once . TRBV2 TGTGCCATTAGAAAGAACACTGAAGCTTTCTTT CAIRKNTEAFF
TRBJ2-7 medium-sized . TRBV23-1 TGCGCCAGCAGTCACCTCTACGAGCAGTACTTC CASSHLYEQYF
TRBJ2-5 . TRBD2 TRBV7-2 TGTGCCAGCAGCCCGACCTTAGCGGGGGGGCTTGGGAAGCAGACCCAGTACTTC CASSPTLAGGLGKQTQYF
TRBJ1-3 once . TRBV7-9 TGTGCCAGCAGCTCAGAGGGAAACACCATATATTTT CASSSEGNTIYF
TRBJ2-5 once . TRBV3-1/TRBV3-2 TGTGCCAGCAGCCAAGATACACGGGGCGCGGAGACCCAGTACTTC CASSQDTRGAETQYF
TRBJ1-3 . . TRBV18 TGTGCCAGCTCACCAGCAGGGCCCTCTGGAAACACCATATATTTT CASSPAGPSGNTIYF
TRBJ2-6 . . TRBV9 TGTGCCAGCAGCGTAGAAGGGCAGGGAGGCTCTGGGGCCAACGTCCTGACTTTC CASSVEGQGGSGANVLTF